The present T cell receptor (beta chain) was sequenced within a study of T cell repertoires in cytomegalovirus infection (dated by TCRdb to about 2019). Notes on the research overall: Recently identified HLA-C-restricted CMV epitopes, whose presentation resists viral immunomodulation, were targeted by peptide stimulations together with well-studied HLA-B-restricted epitopes. Donor HLA type was relevant to the analysis, because carriage of CMV infection together with the matching HLA type was indicated by public TCR beta signatures. Beyond this particular receptor, the publication reports: The ex vivo response was dominated by HLA-C-restricted CMV-specific TCR beta clonotypes, and the single most frequent clonotype in two of eight donors was supplied by these HLA-C-restricted clonotypes. Cumulative frequency of public TCR beta family members discriminated carriers of CMV infection plus the relevant HLA type in this cohort and an independent roughly 320-donor cohort.

What the treatment or condition label conveys for this sample: in vitro stimulation with specific CMV peptide epitopes to enrich CMV-specific T cells. As concerns this clonotype: Its antigen is still unknown. Base qualities are missing; no much larger clone stands one base away.

Data came from an Illumina HiSeq 1500. TCRdb took the public reads, trimmed them with fastp at Q25, ran MiXCR for clone calling and kept in-frame beta chains. Every CDR3 protein is listed once, alongside the most common genes and DNA of its rows. This sample has 650,000 to 850,000 distinct CDR3 sequences in its table, and 25% to 35% of those were observed once. In total, the top ten clones hold roughly 14% of the sample. V is cut back by 7 bases and J by 4 bases, with 9 bases in the junction unmatched. Spanning cysteine to phenylalanine, the CDR3 consists of 15 amino acids. The kept DNA is CDR3 alone, 45 bases in frame from the first base. The germline V gene (reference sequence) specifies LNHDA as CDR1 and SQIVND as CDR2.

The rearranged chain carries TRBV19 and TRBJ2-1; 8 bases in the junction line up with TRBD1. The specimen comprised cultured CD8+ T cells from PBMCs, sampled from culture after CMV antigen stimulation. The clonotype was recovered from a human donor in good health (CMV status not recorded). Some clones in this sample may be carry-over from other donors' samples. The CDR3 protein: CASTAPQGEYNEQFF. At the DNA level, the sequence is TGTGCCAGTACCGCCCCACAGGGGGAGTACAATGAGCAGTTCTTC.